Below, 27 T cell receptor beta chains from the same sample are listed, as sequenced in a study of shared clonotypes between healthy human individuals (dated by TCRdb to 2020 to 2022). The protocol used for the library was the immunoSEQ multiplex PCR assay. TCRdb's version of the immuneACCESS table is confined to in-frame rearrangements and falls short of the full clone set. An unresolved V gene accounts for under half of the shortfall where checked; the remainder is of unknown origin. The sample contains some 500,000 clones, about 96% of them found a single time. The leading ten clones occupy about 0.06% of the sample. Specimen: naive CD4+ T cells sorted from blood. In the paper's terms, the cell subset or site label means: CD45RA+ positively selected. These receptors were taken from a woman under 40 in good health.

V is TRBV5-1 and J is TRBJ2-7, with 12 nucleotides matching TRBD2. CDR1 SGHRS and CDR2 YFSETQ come from the germline V gene. This CDR3 contains 15 residues. V lost 5 bases and J lost 1; bases outside the gene matches: 4. CDR3 in amino acids: CASSPGLAGSYEQYF. The CDR3 bases are TGCGCCAGCAGTCCTGGACTAGCGGGGTCCTACGAGCAGTACTTC.

The chain carries TRBV19 and TRBJ2-7; 10 nucleotides line up with TRBD2. This CDR3 is 14 amino acids long. CDR1 and CDR2 from the germline V gene are LNHDA and SQIVND (reference sequence). V lost 7 bases to trimming and J lost 4 bases; unmatched junction nucleotides: 7. The CDR3, as DNA: TGTGCCAGTAAGAGAGCGGGAGGGCCGTACGAGCAGTACTTC. Protein: CASKRAGGPYEQYF.

The chain employs TRBV7-8 and TRBJ2-1; no definite D call. The germline CDR1 and CDR2 sequences are SGHVS and FQNEAQ. Deletions cut 0 bases from V and 0 bases from J, with 18 bases between. The CDR3 spans 19 residues. The CDR3 region is CASSLARFLGRSSYNEQFF. CDR3 sequence (DNA): TGTGCCAGCAGCTTAGCGCGGTTCCTTGGGCGGAGCTCCTACAATGAGCAGTTCTTC.

This chain connects TRBV27 to TRBJ1-5; D remains ambiguous. This CDR3 has 14 amino acids. Trimming took 6 bases from V and 3 from J, leaving 12 bases between them. CDR1 and CDR2 from the germline V gene are MNHEY and SMNVEV (reference sequence). The CDR3 DNA reads TGTGCCAGCAGGGGATCGGGCAACAATCAGCCCCAGCATTTT. It encodes CASRGSGNNQPQHF.

A single count supports this clone. The V gene is TRBV19, the J gene TRBJ1-6, with D possibly matching TRBD1 (6 bases). This CDR3 comprises 15 residues. The germline gives CDR1 LNHDA, CDR2 SQIVND (reference sequence). V was pared by 6 bases and J by 10 bases, with 19 bases between. The CDR3 sequence is CASRLSGVLSSPLHF. CDR3 DNA sequence: TGTGCCAGTAGGCTTTCAGGGGTTCTGAGCTCACCCCTCCACTTT.

V and J are TRBV19 and TRBJ2-3; 8 bases line up with TRBD2. V was clipped by 5 bases and J by 8 bases; unmatched bases: 15. The CDR3 is 16 amino acids. Germline V gene data show CDR1 as LNHDA and CDR2 as SQIVND (reference sequence). This CDR3 is CASSVLAEVRGGTQYF. CDR3 nucleotides: TGTGCCAGTAGTGTTCTAGCGGAGGTCCGGGGGGGTACGCAGTATTTT.

The chain is built from TRBV18 and TRBJ2-7; no firm D call. V was cut by 3 bases and J by 5 bases, with 8 bases left in between. Germline-derived CDR1 and CDR2 are KGHSH and LQKENI. This CDR3 contains 12 residues. The CDR3 nucleotides are TGTGCCAGCTCACCGATCACGGACGAGCAGTACTTC. Translated, it gives CASSPITDEQYF.

The chain carries TRBV19 and TRBJ2-7, with D possibly TRBD1 on 6 matching bases. The CDR3 runs to 16 residues. Between the trimmed V and J ends, which lost 3 bases and 2 bases, there was a span of 17 bases. Germline assignment: CDR1 LNHDA and CDR2 SQIVND (reference sequence). The CDR3 DNA is TGTGCCAGTAGTATTAAACCCCCAGGGACAACCTACGAGCAGTACTTC. It yields the protein CASSIKPPGTTYEQYF.

The chain has TRBV7-9 and TRBJ1-1; D is unresolved. Per germline, CDR1 SEHNR and CDR2 FQNEAQ (reference sequence). The CDR3 extends over 15 amino acids. Trimming removed 0 bases at V and 4 bases at J, with 12 bases between. This CDR3 reads CASSLAPGRSTEAFF. The DNA for the CDR3 is TGTGCCAGCAGCTTAGCTCCGGGAAGAAGCACTGAAGCTTTCTTT.

This chain uses TRBV6-5 with TRBJ2-2; 9 nucleotides align to TRBD2. V shed 0 bases, J shed 5 bases, and the junction held 4 bases outside the gene matches. Germline V gene data show CDR1 as MNHEY and CDR2 as SVGAGI. This CDR3 region has 16 residues. The CDR3 DNA sequence: TGTGCCAGCAGTTACTCAGCGGGAGGTCTTACCGGGGAGCTGTTTTTT. Translation: CASSYSAGGLTGELFF.

The chain combines TRBV15 with TRBJ2-3; 7 nucleotides agree with TRBD1. V shed 2 bases and J 4 bases; nucleotides not matched to a gene: 15. Germline V CDR1 and CDR2: LNHNV, YYDKDF (reference sequence). The CDR3 is 18 residues long. The DNA for the CDR3 is TGTGCCACCAGCAGACACTATTTAGGGGGCAGAGTGGCAGATACGCAGTATTTT. It encodes CATSRHYLGGRVADTQYF.

The chain employs TRBV7-2 and TRBJ1-1; 10 positions match TRBD1. The CDR3 runs to 13 residues. The V gene end was trimmed by 6 bases and the J gene end by 6 bases; junction bases not matched to a gene: 4. In germline, CDR1 is SGHTA, CDR2 FQGNSA. CDR3 nucleotide sequence: TGTGCCAGCAGGCCGACAGGGGGCTCTGAAGCTTTCTTT. Protein sequence: CASRPTGGSEAFF. Full variable domain (missing parts from reference TRBV7-2 and TRBJ1-1): GAGVSQSPSNKVTEKGKDVELRCDPISGHTALYWYRQSLGQGLEFLIYFQGNSAPDKSGLPSDRFSAERTGGSVSTLTIQRTQQEDSAVYLCASRPTGGSEAFFGQGTRLTVV.

The chain recombines TRBV9 with TRBJ2-1; no reliable D call. Germline V lookup: CDR1 SGDLS, CDR2 YYNGEE. This CDR3 is built from 11 residues. V dropped 3 bases and J dropped 4 bases, with 2 bases sitting between them. CDR3 DNA: TGTGCCAGCAGCGAATACAATGAGCAGTTCTTC. It translates to CASSEYNEQFF.

The chain carries TRBV5-1 and TRBJ1-2; TRBD1 matches at 8 bases. V lost 2 bases, J lost 4 bases, and 4 bases stayed unmatched. From germline, CDR1 is SGHRS and CDR2 YFSETQ. CDR3 length equals 14 residues. CDR3 DNA: TGCGCCAGCAGCTTAGGACAGGGCGGCTATGGCTACACCTTC. Translating it yields CASSLGQGGYGYTF.

The rearrangement uses TRBV6-5 and TRBJ1-3; D unclear. Trimming removed 6 bases from V and 1 base from J, with 10 bases in between. Germline V gene data show CDR1 as MNHEY and CDR2 as SVGAGI. The CDR3 loop spans 14 amino acids. The CDR3 DNA reads as TGTGCCAGCAGCCCCCCGAATTCTGGAAACACCATATATTTT. Residues: CASSPPNSGNTIYF.

The CDR3 coding sequence is TGCGCCAGCAGATCCCAACCAACAGATACGCAGTATTTT. Translation: CASRSQPTDTQYF. J is TRBJ2-3 and V is TRBV5-1; no definite D call. The CDR3 runs 13 residues. The V gene lost 5 bases and the J gene lost 3 bases, with 10 bases spanning the gap. Germline V gene lookup returns CDR1 SGHRS and CDR2 YFSETQ.

The V and J genes are TRBV12-5 and TRBJ1-1; 7 nucleotides match TRBD1. The CDR3 runs to 13 residues. The V gene end was trimmed by 6 bases and the J gene end by 3 bases; junction bases not matched to a gene: 4. In germline, CDR1 is LGHNT, CDR2 FRNRAP. DNA for the CDR3: TGTGCTAGTGGCGGACAGGACGACACTGAAGCTTTCTTT. Protein product: CASGGQDDTEAFF.

This chain joins TRBV29-1 and TRBJ2-2, with TRBD2 identical over 7 bases. V was clipped by 5 bases and J by 0 bases; unmatched bases: 3. CDR1 SQVTM and CDR2 ANQGSEA come from the germline V gene. The CDR3 consists of 14 residues. The CDR3 here is CSVPTSPNTGELFF. CDR3 bases: TGCAGCGTTCCGACTAGCCCGAACACCGGGGAGCTGTTTTTT.

The chain combines TRBV2 with TRBJ2-7, with a tentative D call TRBD2 (6 bases). Trimming stripped 5 bases from V and 1 base from J, with 12 bases between. Germline-derived CDR1 and CDR2 are SNHLY and FYNNEI. The CDR3 runs 14 residues. The CDR3: CASSLAVKSYEQYF. CDR3 coding DNA: TGTGCCAGCAGTTTAGCGGTGAAGTCCTACGAGCAGTACTTC.

V and J are TRBV4-1 and TRBJ2-1, with unresolved D. The V gene's germline CDR1 is MGHRA and CDR2 YSYEKL. The length of the CDR3 is 16 residues. With 1 base removed from V and 4 bases from J, the gap between germline ends came to 14 bases. The CDR3 sequence: CASSQGSTVAYNEQFF. DNA of the CDR3: TGCGCCAGCAGCCAAGGATCTACAGTGGCATACAATGAGCAGTTCTTC.

This CDR3 is CASSPREGAIYGYTF. DNA for the CDR3: TGTGCCAGCTCACCACGCGAGGGGGCGATCTATGGCTACACCTTC. The V gene is TRBV18, the J gene TRBJ1-2; 7 bases fit TRBD1. The CDR3 extends over 15 amino acids. Per the germline V gene, CDR1 is KGHSH and CDR2 is LQKENI. V shed 1 base, J shed 4 bases, and the junction held 6 bases outside the gene matches.

The chain uses TRBV10-3 and TRBJ2-3; 10 bases match TRBD2. Germline V CDR1 and CDR2: ENHRY, SYGVKD. This CDR3 has 17 residues. The J segment lost 7 bases and the V segment lost 3 bases, leaving 13 bases of the junction unmatched. The DNA for the CDR3 is TGTGCCATCAGTGAATCGGTGCTAGCGGGAGATCCATATACGCAGTATTTT. It is translated as CAISESVLAGDPYTQYF.

This CDR3 is CASSLAFRGRTYEQYF. CDR3 in DNA: TGTGCCAGCAGCTTAGCCTTCAGGGGGAGGACCTACGAGCAGTACTTC. V and J are TRBV11-2 and TRBJ2-7; D may be TRBD1 (7 bases). V gave up 1 base and J gave up 2 bases, with 15 bases separating them. Germline CDR1 reads SGHAT; CDR2 reads FQNNGV. The CDR3 loop spans 16 amino acids.

Concerning this clone: This same CDR3 is encoded by further DNA sequences in the sample. This chain joins TRBV18 and TRBJ1-5, with D unresolved. Germline V CDR1 and CDR2: KGHSH, LQKENI. V was clipped by 3 bases and J by 2 bases, with 2 bases between them. The CDR3 loop spans 12 amino acids. The CDR3 sequence: CASSPGNQPQHF. CDR3 DNA sequence: TGTGCCAGCTCACCCGGCAATCAGCCCCAGCATTTT.

This rearrangement joins TRBV6-5 to TRBJ2-1; TRBD2 might be the D (7 bases). The germline gives CDR1 MNHEY, CDR2 SVGAGI. The CDR3 length is 15 residues. Between the trimmed V and J ends, which lost 4 bases and 6 bases, there was a span of 16 bases. This CDR3 is CASSWGAGEVNEQFF. The CDR3 nucleotides read TGTGCCAGCAGTTGGGGGGCGGGAGAGGTCAATGAGCAGTTCTTC.

The J gene is TRBJ1-2, the V gene TRBV6-5; D is undetermined. The length of the CDR3 is 14 residues. V gave up 6 bases and J gave up 2 bases, with 13 bases separating them. The germline gives CDR1 MNHEY, CDR2 SVGAGI. CDR3 coding DNA: TGTGCCAGCAGGGATACCAGGAGAAACTATGGCTACACCTTC. Encoded protein: CASRDTRRNYGYTF.

The chain links TRBV28 to TRBJ2-6, with 8 bases that match TRBD1. With V trimmed by 5 bases and J by 1 base, 10 bases remained unmatched. Looked up from germline, CDR1 is MDHEN and CDR2 is SYDVKM. The CDR3 covers 18 residues. The CDR3 spells CASSIPGQVWSGANVLTF. CDR3 coding DNA: TGTGCCAGCAGTATCCCGGGACAGGTTTGGTCTGGGGCCAACGTCCTGACTTTC. Full variable domain (rest looked up from reference TRBV28 and TRBJ2-6): DVKVTQSSRYLVKRTGEKVFLECVQDMDHENMFWYRQDPGLGLRLIYFSYDVKMKEKGDIPEGYSVSREKKERFSLILESASTNQTSMYLCASSIPGQVWSGANVLTFGAGSRLTVL.